This T cell receptor (beta chain) derives from a study of T cell responses to AZD1222 COVID-19 vaccine. Regarding the study as a whole: Targets within unmutated variant regions were reportedly found for nearly half of spike-specific TCRs. The donors showed a predominance of white British ancestry and of females, with possible underestimation of clonal diversity. Baseline serology detected seropositivity in only a handful of AZD1222 recipients. Regions 160-218 and 743-854 held dominance among vaccine-associated CD4 TCRs, which spanned spike.

Sequencing was performed with immunoSEQ multiplex PCR; in TCRdb, only in-frame clones are kept and a portion is missing. The sample contains roughly 170,000 clones, around 90% of which appear only once. Turning to this clone: The antigen remains undetermined.

The sequence derives from an adult in good health. This material consisted of peripheral blood, taken on day 0 of AZD1222 vaccination.

CDR3 bases: TGTGCCAGCAGCTTTGCGGCGGGAGGACTAGCCAAAAACATTCAGTACTTC. Translating it yields CASSFAAGGLAKNIQYF. The chain uses TRBV12-1 and TRBJ2-4; the DNA was not compared with TRBD2, the D call given in the table. TRBV12-1 is designated a pseudogene. The CDR3 sequence is 17 residues long.